This T cell receptor (beta chain) was recovered during a study of radiation and T cells in renal cell carcinoma. Study-wide points: Without pretreatment biopsies, baseline tumor clonotype presence was undetermined.

Concerning this clone: The antigen remains undetermined.

As for time point: blood 2 weeks post-SBRT. Treatment indicated: 15 Gy SBRT to primary tumor, nephrectomy 4 weeks later. Germline V gene lookup returns CDR1 SGHNT and CDR2 YYREEE (reference sequence). With V trimmed by 4 bases and J by 4 bases, 7 bases remained unmatched. The length of the CDR3 is 15 residues. The data were produced by immunoSEQ multiplex PCR, yet TCRdb's version contains in-frame clones alone and is incomplete. This table has about 120,000 clones, 81% appearing once. The rearrangement links TRBV5-4 to TRBJ1-4; 7 bases align to TRBD1. The sequences come from blood, collected from a patient whose treatment included radiotherapy and nephrectomy. The sequence came from a woman between 55 and 75 years old with renal cell carcinoma. The CDR3 protein is CASSRTGANNEKLFF. The CDR3 DNA reads as TGTGCCAGCAGCCGTACAGGGGCGAATAATGAAAAACTGTTTTTT.